This entry concerns a single T cell receptor beta chain. Its specificity is not known. The protocol was immunoSEQ multiplex PCR, while the TCRdb copy is restricted to in-frame clones and leaves out a portion. The table includes over 10,000 clones, 70% to 90% detected once. Surgery without prior neoadjuvant therapy was the treatment of the selected pancreatic ductal adenocarcinoma patients. This sample was taken from a study of T cells in pancreatic ductal adenocarcinoma. Whole-study results and caveats: Mean clonality was roughly 0.1 in tumors and roughly 0.072 in blood, not significantly different. Unique clonotypes were roughly 7.2-fold more numerous in blood than in tumor.

Looked up from germline, CDR1 is SGHDN and CDR2 is FVKESK. This CDR3 has 14 amino acids. The germline V and J ends were trimmed by 1 base and 8 bases, with 9 bases remaining between them. V usage is TRBV14 and J usage is TRBJ1-6, with D tentatively TRBD1 (6 bases). Sequenced sample: PBMCs. The receptor was derived from a human donor with pancreatic ductal adenocarcinoma. DNA of the CDR3: TGTGCCAGCAGCCAAGTGACAGGTTATTCACCCCTCCACTTT. This sequence encodes CASSQVTGYSPLHF.